These T cell receptor beta chains were read from a single sample in a study of shared clonotypes between healthy human individuals. Measured with immunoSEQ multiplex PCR; TCRdb has only the in-frame clones, and not every one. This table holds hundreds of thousands of clones, about 91% found once. Specimen: naive CD8+ T cells sorted from blood. The receptors stem from a man between 25 and 39 years old in good health. CDR3s include the opening cysteine and the closing phenylalanine or tryptophan. The D gene is left open where the match is weak. Clone size is not always given. Where it is, it says once, few, many or a class for expanded clones.

clone_size	d_call	v_call	j_call	cdr3_nt	cdr3_aa
NA	NA	TRBV4-2	TRBJ2-1	TGTGCCAGCAGCCAAGTCTCCTACAATGAGCAGTTCTTC	CASSQVSYNEQFF
NA	NA	TRBV27	TRBJ2-1	TGTGCCAGCAGTTTGACCGCCGCCTACAATGAGCAGTTCTTC	CASSLTAAYNEQFF
NA	NA	TRBV27	TRBJ1-2	TGTGCCAGCAGTTTATCTCGGGTTTCGGCTAACTATGGCTACACCTTC	CASSLSRVSANYGYTF
NA	TRBD2	TRBV19	TRBJ2-7	TGTGCCAGTAGTATATCGCTAGCGGCGTACGAGCAGTACTTC	CASSISLAAYEQYF
NA	NA	TRBV28	TRBJ2-7	TGTGCCAGCACCCCCCGTGGCGGAGCCTACGAGCAGTACTTC	CASTPRGGAYEQYF
NA	NA	TRBV7-8	TRBJ2-7	TGTGCCAGCAGCTTAGGGGGTGACCCAGCCTACGAGCAGTACTTC	CASSLGGDPAYEQYF
NA	NA	TRBV27	TRBJ2-2	TGTGCCAGCAGTTTACTTACCGGGGAGCTGTTTTTT	CASSLLTGELFF
NA	NA	TRBV20-1	TRBJ2-7	TGCAGTGCTTCAGGGTACGAGCAGTACTTC	CSASGYEQYF
NA	NA	TRBV14	TRBJ2-3	TGTGCCAGCAGCCAACCGTTTGAGTCAAATACGCAGTATTTT	CASSQPFESNTQYF
NA	NA	TRBV28	TRBJ2-3	TGTGCCAGCACTCCATGGAGCGGTGCCGATACGCAGTATTTT	CASTPWSGADTQYF
NA	TRBD1	TRBV19	TRBJ1-5	TGTGCCAGCCAGTACGGACAGGCAATAAATCAGCCCCAGCATTTT	CASQYGQAINQPQHF
NA	NA	TRBV27	TRBJ2-1	TGTGCCAGCCTCTCTGGGCCCGCCAATGAGCAGTTCTTC	CASLSGPANEQFF
NA	NA	TRBV6-1	TRBJ2-7	TGTGCCAGCAGACCCGTAGGGTACGAGCAGTACTTC	CASRPVGYEQYF
NA	TRBD2	TRBV11-2	TRBJ2-1	TGTGCCAGCAGCTTAGGACTAGCCCCCGGCAATGAGCAGTTCTTC	CASSLGLAPGNEQFF
NA	TRBD1	TRBV5-5	TRBJ2-3	TGTGCCAGCAGCTACGGACAGGGGGCTACAGGGGCAGATACGCAGTATTTT	CASSYGQGATGADTQYF
NA	NA	TRBV6-5	TRBJ2-7	TGTGCCAGCAGTTATCAGGGGTCGCCCCACGAGCAGTACTTC	CASSYQGSPHEQYF
NA	TRBD1	TRBV5-8	TRBJ1-2	TGTGCCAGCAGCTTTACCGGGACAGGGGGCGTAGGCTATGGCTACACCTTC	CASSFTGTGGVGYGYTF
few	TRBD2	TRBV4-2	TRBJ2-1	TGTGCCAGCAGCCATAGGACTAGCGGGTCCTACAATGAGCAGTTCTTC	CASSHRTSGSYNEQFF
NA	NA	TRBV4-3	TRBJ2-7	TGCGCCAGCAGCCTTGGTGCAGGCTACGAGCAGTACTTC	CASSLGAGYEQYF
NA	TRBD2	TRBV27	TRBJ2-5	TGTGCCAGCAGTTTATTCGCTAGCGGGAGGAGAGAGACCCAGTACTTC	CASSLFASGRRETQYF
NA	NA	TRBV5-4	TRBJ2-1	TGTGCCAGCAGCCCATCTAGCCTGTCCTACAATGAGCAGTTCTTC	CASSPSSLSYNEQFF
NA	TRBD2	TRBV9	TRBJ2-2	TGTGCCAGCAGCGGTTATAGCGGGAGGGCCCCGGGACCCGGGGAGCTGTTTTTT	CASSGYSGRAPGPGELFF
NA	NA	TRBV11-2	TRBJ2-7	TGTGCCAGCAGCTTAGGGGCTGCTGCGGGCTACGAGCAGTACTTC	CASSLGAAAGYEQYF
NA	NA	TRBV10-3	TRBJ1-1	TGTGCCATCAGTGAGAACTGGAACACTGAAGCTTTCTTT	CAISENWNTEAFF
NA	NA	TRBV27	TRBJ2-3	TGTGCCAGCAACACGGCAGGAAGGAGGGCAGATACGCAGTATTTT	CASNTAGRRADTQYF
few	NA	TRBV27	TRBJ2-1	TGTGCCAGCAGGACCGGGACGTCCAACAATGAGCAGTTCTTC	CASRTGTSNNEQFF
NA	NA	TRBV4-3	TRBJ2-1	TGCGCCAGCAGCCAAGATAGCGGAGTCTACAATGAGCAGTTCTTC	CASSQDSGVYNEQFF
NA	NA	TRBV13	TRBJ2-1	TGTGCCAGCAGCTTGGCCGGGACCAACAATGAGCAGTTCTTC	CASSLAGTNNEQFF
NA	NA	TRBV7-9	TRBJ2-7	TGTGCCAGCAGCTTCGGGGACTACGAGCAGTACTTC	CASSFGDYEQYF
NA	NA	TRBV11-2	TRBJ2-7	TGTGCCAGCAGCCCCCAAGCCAGCCGCACCTACGAGCAGTACTTC	CASSPQASRTYEQYF
NA	NA	TRBV10-3	TRBJ1-1	TGTGCCATCAGTGAGTCATCGCAGGGCAGGGCTTTCTTT	CAISESSQGRAFF
NA	TRBD1	TRBV27	TRBJ2-7	TGTGCCAGCAGTGTCGGGACAGGGAGGGAGCAGTACTTC	CASSVGTGREQYF
NA	TRBD1	TRBV14	TRBJ2-3	TGTGCCAGCAGCCAAGACCCGGGACAGGGATCAGATACGCAGTATTTT	CASSQDPGQGSDTQYF
once	TRBD1	TRBV7-6	TRBJ2-3	TGTGCCAGCAGCCAACTGACAGGGAGTCACACAGATACGCAGTATTTT	CASSQLTGSHTDTQYF